The next 27 T cell receptor beta chains were all read from a single sample in a study of blood T cell repertoires in COVID-19. Libraries were prepared by immunoSEQ multiplex PCR; TCRdb keeps only in-frame clonotypes and omits some of them. The sample includes over 95,000 clones, roughly 80% of them seen just once. Material: peripheral blood. The receptors derive from a man in his fifties with acute or convalescent COVID-19.

The V and J genes are TRBV6-1 and TRBJ1-6, with unresolved D. Germline V gene data show CDR1 as MNHNS and CDR2 as SASEGT. The CDR3 extends over 15 amino acids. The V end lost 1 base, the J end lost 10 bases, and 14 bases lay between the germline ends. Written as DNA, the CDR3 is TGTGCCAGCAGTGAAGTGTCGGGTGGTCAATCACCCCTCCACTTT. Protein product: CASSEVSGGQSPLHF.

In its sample, this clone was seen once. The chain combines TRBV15 with TRBJ2-3; no clear D. From germline, CDR1 is LNHNV and CDR2 YYDKDF (reference sequence). Trimming took 3 bases from V and 0 from J, leaving 22 bases between them. The CDR3 is 19 residues long. The CDR3 nucleotides read TGTGCCACCAGCAGTGAATCCCCAACAGTATCAACTAGCACAGATACGCAGTATTTT. It specifies CATSSESPTVSTSTDTQYF.

V and J are TRBV5-4 and TRBJ1-2; 7 nucleotides agree with TRBD1. CDR3 length equals 17 residues. Germline lookup yields CDR1 SGHNT and CDR2 YYREEE (reference sequence). V shed 4 bases, J shed 8 bases, and the junction held 20 bases outside the gene matches. CDR3 amino acids: CASSPLPRTSGGRGYTF. The DNA for the CDR3 is TGTGCCAGCAGCCCATTGCCACGGACTTCAGGGGGAAGAGGCTACACCTTC.

V usage is TRBV10-1 and J usage is TRBJ2-3; TRBD1 agrees at 9 bases. Per the germline V gene, CDR1 is WNHNN and CDR2 is SYGVQD (reference sequence). V lost 4 bases to trimming and J lost 1 base; unmatched junction nucleotides: 3. The CDR3 length is 15 residues. The CDR3 here is CASSAWDRGTDTQYF. The CDR3 DNA sequence: TGCGCCAGCAGTGCTTGGGACAGGGGCACAGATACGCAGTATTTT.

This rearrangement joins TRBV27 to TRBJ1-1; D unclear. Germline CDR1 MNHEY, CDR2 SMNVEV (reference sequence). The CDR3 length is 14 residues. With 2 bases removed from V and 8 bases from J, the gap between germline ends came to 15 bases. The CDR3 bases are TGTGCCAGCAGTTTAAGTGAAACGGGGTGGGAAGCTTTCTTT. It codes for CASSLSETGWEAFF.

The chain is built from TRBV2 and TRBJ2-2; D may be TRBD1 (5 bases). The CDR3 extends over 14 amino acids. Trimming removed 1 base from V and 7 bases from J, with 10 bases in between. CDR1 SNHLY and CDR2 FYNNEI come from the germline V gene. The CDR3: CASSEEGWGGELFF. The CDR3 coding sequence is TGTGCCAGCAGTGAAGAGGGGTGGGGCGGGGAGCTGTTTTTT.

The J gene is TRBJ2-2, the V gene TRBV3-1 (or the pseudogene TRBV3-2); a possible D gene is TRBD2 (6 bases). The V end was cut by 4 bases, the J end by 5 bases, with 17 bases between. In germline, CDR1 is LGHDT, CDR2 YNNKEL (reference sequence). This CDR3 is built from 16 residues. CDR3 nucleotides: TGTGCCAGCAGCCCCTTCGGCGGGCGGGGTACCGGGGAGCTGTTTTTT. The encoded protein is CASSPFGGRGTGELFF.

This clone was detected once. J is TRBJ1-2 and V is TRBV5-1, with D possibly TRBD1 on 6 matching bases. V was shortened by 4 bases and J by 5 bases, with 15 bases between the two germline ends. CDR1 SGHRS and CDR2 YFSETQ come from the germline V gene. This CDR3 is built from 14 residues. CDR3 coding DNA: TGCGCCAGCAGCCCGGCTGGGCAGGGGTATGGCTACACCTTC. Protein: CASSPAGQGYGYTF.

This clone was seen a few times. V is TRBV4-1 and J is TRBJ2-3; weak D call: TRBD1 (6 bases). Trimming removed 0 bases at V and 2 bases at J, with 15 bases between. This CDR3 has 17 amino acids. Germline V gives CDR1 MGHRA, CDR2 YSYEKL. The CDR3: CASSQERGTFNTDTQYF. CDR3 DNA sequence: TGCGCCAGCAGCCAAGAGAGGGGGACATTCAACACAGATACGCAGTATTTT.

The chain joins TRBV5-4 to TRBJ1-2; TRBD1 matches 8 bases. The CDR3 consists of 12 residues. The ends lost 4 bases at V and 8 bases at J; junction bases unmatched: 4. In germline, CDR1 is SGHNT, CDR2 YYREEE (reference sequence). The CDR3, as DNA: TGTGCCAGCAGCCTGGACAGGGTCGGCTACACCTTC. It codes for CASSLDRVGYTF.

DNA of the CDR3: TGTGCCAGCAGCTTGTTCGGGACAGATACGCAGTATTTT. Amino acids: CASSLFGTDTQYF. The rearrangement links TRBV5-5 to TRBJ2-3; no clear D gene. The CDR3 consists of 13 residues. The V and J ends lost 1 base and 3 bases respectively, with 6 bases between them. Germline lookup yields CDR1 SGHKS and CDR2 YYEKEE (reference sequence).

The chain recombines TRBV6-5 with TRBJ1-2, with a tentative D call TRBD1 (6 bases). The CDR3 contains 14 residues. V lost 8 bases, J lost 3 bases, and 16 bases lay in between. In germline, CDR1 is MNHEY, CDR2 SVGAGI. CDR3 sequence reads: CASLPGGGYYGYTF. Written as DNA, the CDR3 is TGTGCCAGCTTGCCTGGGGGGGGCTACTATGGCTACACCTTC.

The genes are TRBV6-5 and TRBJ2-7, with 8 positions matching TRBD2. The CDR3 runs 14 residues. The V and J ends lost 7 bases and 3 bases, in that order; junction bases with no gene match: 8. Germline CDR1 is MNHEY and CDR2 is SVGAGI. The CDR3 spells CASTPGGVYYEQYV. CDR3 in DNA: TGTGCCAGCACTCCGGGGGGGGTCTACTACGAGCAGTACGTC.

This chain uses TRBV6-1 with TRBJ1-6, with D hard to call. The CDR3 is made up of 14 amino acids. V was pared by 0 bases and J by 6 bases, with 6 bases between. The germline CDR1 and CDR2 sequences are MNHNS and SASEGT. The CDR3 protein is CASSEASLNSPLHF. In DNA, the CDR3 is TGTGCCAGCAGTGAAGCGTCCCTTAATTCACCCCTCCACTTT.

This clone has just a few counts. The rearrangement uses TRBV29-1 and TRBJ1-2; TRBD1 matches 8 bases. V dropped 7 bases and J dropped 6; count of bases not matched to a gene: 7. Germline V CDR1 and CDR2: SQVTM, ANQGSEA. The CDR3 consists of 12 residues. CDR3 sequence: CSATDRVHGYTF. The CDR3 DNA reads TGCAGCGCTACGGACAGGGTCCATGGCTACACCTTC.

This chain links TRBV3-1 (or the pseudogene TRBV3-2) with TRBJ1-2; 9 nucleotides align to TRBD1. V was pared by 4 bases and J by 7 bases, with 7 bases of the junction left unmatched. The CDR3 covers 14 residues. CDR1 and CDR2 from the germline V gene are LGHDT and YNNKEL (reference sequence). Written as DNA, the CDR3 is TGTGCCAGCAGCCTCGGGACAGGGTCCTCTGGCTACACCTTC. Translating it yields CASSLGTGSSGYTF.

The chain links TRBV28 to TRBJ2-7, with TRBD1 identical over 10 bases. The germline V gene has CDR1 MDHEN and CDR2 SYDVKM. The CDR3 extends over 14 amino acids. The V gene end was trimmed by 5 bases and the J gene end by 2 bases; junction bases not matched to a gene: 3. CDR3 amino acids: CASSGTGVAYEQYV. CDR3 in DNA: TGTGCCAGCAGTGGGACAGGGGTTGCCTACGAGCAGTACGTC.

The J gene is TRBJ1-6, the V gene TRBV6-5; a weak D match, TRBD1 (5 bases). V lost 0 bases, J lost 10 bases, and 16 bases lay in between. Germline V gene sequence: CDR1 MNHEY, CDR2 SVGAGI. The CDR3 spans 16 residues. The CDR3 DNA sequence: TGTGCCAGCAGTTACTCGAGCTCCGGGGGTTTATCACCCCTCCACTTT. Translated: CASSYSSSGGLSPLHF.

This rearrangement joins TRBV3-1 (or the pseudogene TRBV3-2) to TRBJ1-1; a weak D match, TRBD1 (6 bases). Germline CDR1 LGHDT, CDR2 YNNKEL (reference sequence). V was trimmed by 5 bases and J by 5 bases, leaving 12 bases between them. The CDR3 consists of 13 residues. CDR3 nucleotides: TGTGCCAGCAGCGAAGGGGGGCGAACTGAAGCTTTCTTT. This codes for CASSEGGRTEAFF.

This clone was detected only once. The chain links TRBV5-6 to TRBJ2-7, with 8 bases aligning to TRBD1. With V trimmed by 5 bases and J by 0 bases, 7 bases remained unmatched. The germline CDR1 and CDR2 sequences are SGHDT and YYEEEE. The length of the CDR3 is 15 residues. In DNA form, the CDR3 reads TGTGCCAGCAGACTAGGACAGGGATACTCCTACGAGCAGTACTTC. Its translation is CASRLGQGYSYEQYF.

This clone was counted between two and nine times. The chain links TRBV28 to TRBJ2-7; perhaps TRBD2 as D (5 bases). The V and J ends lost 3 bases and 0 bases respectively, with 12 bases between them. This CDR3 is 15 amino acids long. CDR1 MDHEN and CDR2 SYDVKM come from the germline V gene. CDR3 nucleotides: TGTGCCAGCAGTTTCGGACTCCCGGGCTCCTACGAGCAGTACTTC. Residues: CASSFGLPGSYEQYF.

The CDR3 DNA is TGTGCCAGCAGTTTACAGGCCGGCGGGGAGCTGTTTTTT. This encodes CASSLQAGGELFF. The chain uses TRBV28 and TRBJ2-2; D unclear. Germline values: CDR1 MDHEN, CDR2 SYDVKM. The CDR3 sequence is 13 residues long. V lost 2 bases and J lost 7, with 8 bases in between.

The chain links TRBV5-4 to TRBJ1-1; 8 nucleotides align to TRBD1. The ends lost 4 bases at V and 1 base at J; junction bases unmatched: 6. This CDR3 is 15 amino acids long. In germline, CDR1 is SGHNT, CDR2 YYREEE (reference sequence). CDR3 DNA: TGTGCCAGCAGCCCTGGGACAGGCCCGAACACTGAAGCTTTCTTT. Translation: CASSPGTGPNTEAFF. Full variable domain (rest looked up from reference TRBV5-4 and TRBJ1-1): ETGVTQSPTHLIKTRGQQVTLRCSSQSGHNTVSWYQQALGQGPQFIFQYYREEENGRGNFPPRFSGLQFPNYSSELNVNALELDDSALYLCASSPGTGPNTEAFFGQGTRLTVV.

This clone appeared a few times. This chain links TRBV18 with TRBJ1-3, with D hard to call. This CDR3 has 17 residues. The germline V gene has CDR1 KGHSH and CDR2 LQKENI. V dropped 3 bases and J dropped 0 bases, with 15 bases sitting between them. CDR3 coding DNA: TGTGCCAGCTCACCGAGCCCGCAGGCAACCTCTGGAAACACCATATATTTT. Translation: CASSPSPQATSGNTIYF.

The rearrangement joins TRBV2 to TRBJ1-2; 10 positions match TRBD1. The V and J ends lost 5 bases and 6 bases, in that order; junction bases with no gene match: 9. The CDR3 totals 15 residues. From germline, CDR1 is SNHLY and CDR2 FYNNEI. DNA of the CDR3: TGTGCCAGCAGTTACGACAGGGGGCTAGGTCATGGCTACACCTTC. Translation gives CASSYDRGLGHGYTF. Complete variable domain (other parts from reference TRBV2 and TRBJ1-2): EPEVTQTPSHQVTQMGQEVILRCVPISNHLYFYWYRQILGQKVEFLVSFYNNEISEKSEIFDDQFSVERPDGSNFTLKIRSTKLEDSAMYFCASSYDRGLGHGYTFGSGTRLTVV.

The V call is TRBV18, the J call TRBJ1-3; D remains ambiguous. The germline V and J ends were trimmed by 3 bases and 2 bases, with 11 bases remaining between them. This CDR3 comprises 15 residues. Looked up from germline, CDR1 is KGHSH and CDR2 is LQKENI. CDR3: CASSPLSQPGNTIYF. In DNA form, the CDR3 reads TGTGCCAGCTCACCTTTGTCACAACCTGGAAACACCATATATTTT.

The V and J genes are TRBV15 and TRBJ1-6, with 7 bases lining up with TRBD1. The CDR3 has 16 residues. The germline V gene has CDR1 LNHNV and CDR2 YYDKDF (reference sequence). Losses at the gene ends were 0 bases for V and 7 bases for J; bases not matched to a gene: 6. In DNA, the CDR3 is TGTGCCACCAGCAGAGATGTGGCAGGGGGGAATTCACCCCTCCACTTT. This encodes CATSRDVAGGNSPLHF. The full variable domain, its missing parts supplied by reference TRBV15 and TRBJ1-6, is DAMVIQNPRYQVTQFGKPVTLSCSQTLNHNVMYWYQQKSSQAPKLLFHYYDKDFNNEADTPDNFQSRRPNTSFCFLDIRSPGLGDTAMYLCATSRDVAGGNSPLHFGNGTRLTVT.